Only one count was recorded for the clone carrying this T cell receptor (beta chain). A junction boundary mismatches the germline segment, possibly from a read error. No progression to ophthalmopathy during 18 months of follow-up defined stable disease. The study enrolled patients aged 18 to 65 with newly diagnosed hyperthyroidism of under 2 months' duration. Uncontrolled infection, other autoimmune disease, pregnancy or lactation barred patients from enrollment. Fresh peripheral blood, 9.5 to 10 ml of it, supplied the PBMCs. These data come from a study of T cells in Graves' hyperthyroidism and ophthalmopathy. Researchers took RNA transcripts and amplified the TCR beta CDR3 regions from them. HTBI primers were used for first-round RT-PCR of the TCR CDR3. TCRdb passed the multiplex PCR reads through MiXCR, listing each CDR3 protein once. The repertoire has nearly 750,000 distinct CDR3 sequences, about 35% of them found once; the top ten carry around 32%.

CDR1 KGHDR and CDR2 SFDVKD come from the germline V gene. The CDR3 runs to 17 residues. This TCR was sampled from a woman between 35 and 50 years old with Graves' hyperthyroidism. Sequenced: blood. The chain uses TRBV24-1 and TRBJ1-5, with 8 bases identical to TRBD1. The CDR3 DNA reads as TGTGCCAGCAGTTTCAGGGGACAGGAGAGGATGGTTCGGCCCCAGCATTTT. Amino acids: CASSFRGQERMVRPQHF.